This entry lists 27 T cell receptor beta chains sequenced from one sample in a study of shared clonotypes between healthy human individuals. The protocol was immunoSEQ multiplex PCR, while the TCRdb copy is restricted to in-frame clones and leaves out a portion. The sample consists of around 2,000,000 clones, less than 95% of them appearing once. Naive CD8 cells, CD45RO-negative and positively selected for CCR7, excluded terminally differentiated effector memory CD45RA+ cells. The sample consisted of naive CD8+ T cells sorted from blood. Source of these receptors: a man between 18 and 29 years old in good health.

The V gene is TRBV13, the J gene TRBJ2-4; D not resolved. With 1 base removed from V and 7 bases from J, the gap between germline ends came to 8 bases. Germline loops: CDR1 PRHDT, CDR2 FYEKMQ (reference sequence). CDR3 size: 13 residues. The DNA of the CDR3 is TGTGCCAGCAGCTTAGAAGTTCAGAACATTCAGTACTTC. It translates to CASSLEVQNIQYF. The full variable domain, its missing parts supplied by reference TRBV13 and TRBJ2-4, is AAGVIQSPRHLIKEKRETATLKCYPIPRHDTVYWYQQGPGQDPQFLISFYEKMQSDKGSIPDRFSAQQFSDYHSELNMSSLELGDSALYFCASSLEVQNIQYFGAGTRLSVL.

The rearrangement uses TRBV7-9 and TRBJ2-1; TRBD1 might be the D (8 bases). Trimming stripped 5 bases from V and 3 bases from J, with 26 bases between. CDR3 length: 19 residues. Germline CDR1 SEHNR, CDR2 FQNEAQ (reference sequence). Written as DNA, the CDR3 is TGTGCCAGCAGCGGACTAGGGGACAGGCTAGTCGGGGACTACAATGAGCAGTTCTTC. This gives the protein CASSGLGDRLVGDYNEQFF.

The CDR3 DNA reads TGTGCCAGCAGTGAAGGAGGGGTATGGGAGCAGTACTTC. Its protein product is CASSEGGVWEQYF. V gene TRBV6-1 combines with J gene TRBJ2-7, with D tentatively TRBD1 or TRBD2 (5 bases each). The CDR3 covers 13 residues. Trimming took off 1 base at V and 7 bases at J, with 11 bases between the two ends. Germline CDR1 reads MNHNS; CDR2 reads SASEGT.

V and J are TRBV6-5 and TRBJ2-3, with D tentatively TRBD2 (6 bases). This CDR3 comprises 14 residues. Germline CDR1 reads MNHEY; CDR2 reads SVGAGI. Trimming took 4 bases from V and 2 from J, leaving 10 bases between them. The CDR3 is CASSSDYSTDTQYF. In DNA form, the CDR3 reads TGTGCCAGCAGTTCGGACTACTCCACAGATACGCAGTATTTT.

The chain couples TRBV11-2 to TRBJ2-7, with TRBD1 as a possible D gene (6 bases). The germline V and J ends were trimmed by 5 bases and 6 bases, with 17 bases remaining between them. Germline-derived CDR1 and CDR2 are SGHAT and FQNNGV. This CDR3 has 14 residues. CDR3 region: CASSHTTGGLEQYF. CDR3 DNA: TGTGCCAGCAGCCATACGACAGGTGGCCTCGAGCAGTACTTC.

The chain uses TRBV10-2 and TRBJ1-4; D is perhaps TRBD1 (5 bases). V shed 4 bases and J shed 5 bases, with 8 bases lying between them. Germline V gives CDR1 WSHSY, CDR2 SAAADI. The CDR3 consists of 13 residues. The CDR3 loop is CASSVGGNEKLFF. CDR3 coding DNA: TGCGCCAGCAGTGTGGGGGGGAATGAAAAACTGTTTTTT.

The chain uses TRBV27 and TRBJ2-2, with 9 bases matching TRBD2. Unmatched junction bases numbered 4, after V lost 1 base and J lost 7 bases. This CDR3 is built from 15 residues. The V gene's germline CDR1 is MNHEY and CDR2 SMNVEV (reference sequence). The CDR3: CASSLFRGGDGELFF. The DNA of the CDR3 is TGTGCCAGCAGTTTATTTCGCGGGGGGGACGGGGAGCTGTTTTTT.

V usage is TRBV27 and J usage is TRBJ1-1; no definite D call. Germline CDR1 is MNHEY and CDR2 is SMNVEV (reference sequence). The CDR3 has 14 residues. V was trimmed by 6 bases and J by 1 base, leaving 12 bases between them. As DNA, the CDR3 is TGTGCCAGCAGCTCTCTTGGCGCGAACACTGAAGCTTTCTTT. This gives the protein CASSSLGANTEAFF.

The chain is built from TRBV2 and TRBJ2-7; D is uncertain. The CDR3 has 14 residues. Trimming pared 6 bases from V and 2 bases from J, leaving 14 bases between. The germline CDR1 and CDR2 sequences are SNHLY and FYNNEI. In DNA, the CDR3 is TGTGCCAGCAGCCCCCCCGCATTGGCCTACGAGCAGTACTTC. It encodes CASSPPALAYEQYF.

CDR3 coding DNA: TGTGCCAGCAGTTTTGGAACGGGGAACTCCTACGAGCAGTACTTC. Amino acids: CASSFGTGNSYEQYF. The genes are TRBV27 and TRBJ2-7; D is perhaps TRBD2 (5 bases). V was cut by 3 bases and J by 0 bases, with 12 bases left in between. Germline V CDR1 and CDR2: MNHEY, SMNVEV (reference sequence). This CDR3 is built from 15 residues.

The chain is built from TRBV7-9 and TRBJ2-1; tentative D call: TRBD2 (5 bases). Germline CDR1 is SEHNR and CDR2 is FQNEAQ (reference sequence). With 4 bases removed from V and 10 bases from J, the gap between germline ends came to 11 bases. The CDR3 loop spans 12 amino acids. The CDR3, as DNA: TGTGCCAGCAGCTCCCGGGGAGAGGAGCAGTTCTTC. It encodes CASSSRGEEQFF.

The chain is built from TRBV5-1 and TRBJ2-4, with a weak D call TRBD2 (6 bases). From germline, CDR1 is SGHRS and CDR2 YFSETQ. The CDR3 extends over 13 amino acids. V dropped 4 bases and J dropped 5 bases, with 10 bases sitting between them. As DNA, the CDR3 is TGCGCCAGCAGCCGGCCTAGCGAAAACATTCAGTACTTC. Its translation: CASSRPSENIQYF. The complete variable domain, with remaining parts taken from reference TRBV5-1 and TRBJ2-4, reads KAGVTQTPRYLIKTRGQQVTLSCSPISGHRSVSWYQQTPGQGLQFLFEYFSETQRNKGNFPGRFSGRQFSNSRSEMNVSTLELGDSALYLCASSRPSENIQYFGAGTRLSVL.

The chain combines TRBV30 with TRBJ1-1, with 10 nucleotides matching TRBD1. V trimming: 3 bases; J trimming: 5 bases; junction bases outside the gene matches: 6. The CDR3 runs 14 residues. CDR1 GTSNPN and CDR2 SVGIG come from the germline V gene (reference sequence). The CDR3 DNA sequence: TGTGCCTGGAGCTTCTCGGGACAGGGGACTGAAGCTTTCTTT. Encoded protein: CAWSFSGQGTEAFF.

In regard to this clone: The same CDR3 also results from other DNA sequences found in this sample. V is TRBV4-1 and J is TRBJ2-7; D gene unclear. The CDR3 sequence is 13 residues long. Germline CDR1 and CDR2: MGHRA and YSYEKL. V was cut by 0 bases and J by 2 bases, with 5 bases left in between. The chain's CDR3 is CASSQDRPYEQYF. CDR3 in DNA: TGCGCCAGCAGCCAAGATAGACCCTACGAGCAGTACTTC.

The chain recombines TRBV19 with TRBJ2-7; the match to TRBD2 covers 13 bases. The CDR3 is 18 residues long. The V segment lost 3 bases and the J segment 0 bases; nucleotides outside the gene matches: 8. Germline V gene sequence: CDR1 LNHDA, CDR2 SQIVND (reference sequence). CDR3 nucleotide sequence: TGTGCCAGTAGTATTCGACTAGCGGGAGGCCGATTCTCCTACGAGCAGTACTTC. Protein product: CASSIRLAGGRFSYEQYF.

A few counts support this clone. Other DNA sequences from this sample encode an identical CDR3 as well. V gene TRBV10-2 combines with J gene TRBJ1-1, with a weak D call TRBD1 (5 bases). Trimming stripped 2 bases from V and 7 bases from J, with 5 bases between. There are 11 residues in the CDR3. Per germline, CDR1 WSHSY and CDR2 SAAADI. In DNA form, the CDR3 reads TGCGCCAGCAGTGAGGGGGGTGAAGCTTTCTTT. Translating gives CASSEGGEAFF.

The chain is built from TRBV28 and TRBJ2-3; the D is unclear. The CDR3 runs to 13 residues. V was pared by 2 bases and J by 2 bases, with 5 bases between. Germline V gene sequence: CDR1 MDHEN, CDR2 SYDVKM. The CDR3 coding sequence is TGTGCCAGCAGTTTACCAGTCACAGATACGCAGTATTTT. It translates to CASSLPVTDTQYF. Filled out from reference TRBV28 and TRBJ2-3, the complete variable domain reads DVKVTQSSRYLVKRTGEKVFLECVQDMDHENMFWYRQDPGLGLRLIYFSYDVKMKEKGDIPEGYSVSREKKERFSLILESASTNQTSMYLCASSLPVTDTQYFGPGTRLTVL.

The chain couples TRBV4-1 to TRBJ2-5; 7 bases align to TRBD1. The J segment lost 5 bases and the V segment lost 5 bases, leaving 11 bases of the junction unmatched. Germline V gene data show CDR1 as MGHRA and CDR2 as YSYEKL. The length of the CDR3 is 15 residues. CDR3 region: CASSSRDSAWETQYF. CDR3 sequence (DNA): TGCGCCAGCAGCTCCCGGGACAGTGCGTGGGAGACCCAGTACTTC.

V is TRBV2 and J is TRBJ1-2; D is ambiguous. The CDR3 is made up of 15 amino acids. V was trimmed by 3 bases and J by 8 bases, leaving 19 bases between them. From germline, CDR1 is SNHLY and CDR2 FYNNEI. The CDR3 bases are TGTGCCAGCAGTGACAAGGGTGTGAGGGTCGAGGGCTACACCTTC. Its protein product is CASSDKGVRVEGYTF.

The CDR3 DNA follows: TGCGCCAGCAGCCAGGCCGCAGGGGGTAGCGGAGCCTACGAGCAGTACTTC. Amino acids: CASSQAAGGSGAYEQYF. The gene calls are TRBV4-3 and TRBJ2-7, with D maybe TRBD1 (7 bases). There are 17 residues in the CDR3. Between the trimmed V and J ends, which lost 3 bases and 2 bases, there was a span of 20 bases. Germline CDR1 and CDR2: LGHNA and YSLEER.

Only a few counts were recorded for this clone. The gene calls are TRBV30 and TRBJ1-1; no clear D. V was trimmed by 5 bases and J by 0 bases, leaving 10 bases between them. Germline V lookup: CDR1 GTSNPN, CDR2 SVGIG (reference sequence). This CDR3 is 13 amino acids long. The chain's CDR3 is CAWDFILNTEAFF. The CDR3 DNA reads as TGTGCCTGGGACTTTATCTTGAACACTGAAGCTTTCTTT.

Points on this clone: The sample carries other DNA sequences with the same CDR3. The rearrangement joins TRBV7-9 to TRBJ1-1; D remains unclear. CDR1 and CDR2 (germline): SEHNR, FQNEAQ (reference sequence). Trimming shortened V by 1 base and J by 6 bases, and 6 bases separated the two germline ends. The CDR3 has 12 amino acids. CDR3 DNA sequence: TGTGCCAGCAGCTTAGGGTCACCTGAAGCTTTCTTT. This gives the protein CASSLGSPEAFF.

This chain connects TRBV5-1 to TRBJ2-7; the D is unclear. Trimming cost V 2 bases and J 2 bases, with 8 bases left between them. This CDR3 contains 13 residues. Germline CDR1 and CDR2: SGHRS and YFSETQ. This chain's CDR3 is CASSFKHTYEQYF. CDR3 bases: TGCGCCAGCAGCTTTAAACATACCTACGAGCAGTACTTC.

This chain links TRBV30 with TRBJ1-1; D is possibly TRBD1 (6 bases). CDR3 length equals 16 residues. Germline V gene sequence: CDR1 GTSNPN, CDR2 SVGIG (reference sequence). With 0 bases removed from V and 1 base from J, the gap between germline ends came to 15 bases. CDR3 amino acids: CAWSVLGAHENTEAFF. CDR3 DNA: TGTGCCTGGAGTGTATTGGGGGCCCATGAGAACACTGAAGCTTTCTTT.

The chain employs TRBV19 and TRBJ2-5, with TRBD2 as a possible D gene (6 bases). The CDR3 totals 14 residues. CDR1 LNHDA and CDR2 SQIVND come from the germline V gene (reference sequence). The ends were cut back, 3 bases at V and 5 bases at J, with 13 bases in the middle. CDR3 in amino acids: CASSIVGGEETQYF. In DNA, the CDR3 is TGTGCCAGTAGTATCGTTGGAGGGGAGGAGACCCAGTACTTC.

As for this clone: The same CDR3 also results from other DNA sequences found in this sample. The genes are TRBV5-6 and TRBJ2-2; a weak D match, TRBD2 (6 bases). V dropped 2 bases and J dropped 6 bases, with 11 bases sitting between them. Germline CDR1 is SGHDT and CDR2 is YYEEEE. The CDR3 consists of 14 residues. CDR3 DNA sequence: TGTGCCAGCAGCTTCGGGACTCCGGCCGGGGAGCTGTTTTTT. Its translation: CASSFGTPAGELFF.

The chain uses TRBV7-6 and TRBJ2-7; D gene uncertain. Trimming removed 5 bases from V and 0 bases from J, with 11 bases in between. The CDR3 totals 14 residues. CDR1 and CDR2 from the germline V gene are SGHVS and FNYEAQ. The CDR3 DNA reads TGTGCCAGCAGCCCGGCTTTGAGCTCCTACGAGCAGTACTTC. Its translation is CASSPALSSYEQYF.